This note documents a single T cell receptor beta chain sequence. Via MiXCR, TCRdb re-called the 5' RACE reads, giving one row per CDR3 protein. This table has roughly 82,000 distinct CDR3 sequences, approximately 12% appearing once. With V trimmed by 6 bases and J by 2 bases, 7 bases remained unmatched. Germline V lookup: CDR1 MNHNS, CDR2 SASEGT. CDR3 length: 15 residues. Stated time point: sample taken at primary tumor resection. Sequencing covered unsorted whole RNA taken from tumor, nontumor lung or frozen PBMC. This record comes from a study of spatial heterogeneity in lung cancer. Specimen: PBMCs, collected at surgery. V and J are TRBV6-1 and TRBJ2-5; 9 bases agree with TRBD1. The sequence was obtained from a male donor with early-stage non-small cell lung cancer. The CDR3 DNA reads as TGTGCCAGCAGGGGGGGGACAGGGCTTCAAGAGACCCAGTACTTC. This gives the protein CASRGGTGLQETQYF.